This is a list of T cell receptor beta chains from one sample in a study of metastatic and nonmetastatic thyroid tumors. With MiXCR, TCRdb called clones anew from the PCR reads. The sample lists fewer than 30,000 clones, under 15% seen once, with roughly 3.4% in the top ten. Sequenced sample: blood. These receptors all stem from a female donor with papillary thyroid cancer or a benign thyroid nodule (not recorded which). Some clones in this sample may be carry-over from other donors' samples. The CDR3 runs from the conserved cysteine through the conserved F or W. The D gene is left open where the match is weak. Some rows have no size entry. The others give once, few or many, or a class for an expanded clone.

>TRBV6-1|few|TRBJ2-7|13|NA
CASSGGTSYEQYF
TGTGCCAGCAGTGGGGGCACAAGCTACGAGCAGTACTTC
>TRBV2|many|TRBJ1-5|15|TRBD1
CASTGQGAGNQPQHF
TGTGCCAGCACGGGTCAGGGGGCCGGCAATCAGCCCCAGCATTTT
>TRBV24-1|many|TRBJ2-1|15|NA
CATSDYTGALNEQFF
TGTGCCACCAGTGATTACACTGGGGCCCTAAATGAGCAGTTCTTC
>TRBV28|many|TRBJ2-5|15|NA
CASSLGQPVQETQYF
TGTGCCAGCAGTTTAGGACAGCCCGTACAAGAGACCCAGTACTTC
>TRBV5-1|many|TRBJ1-5|13|NA
CASSLDGYQPQHF
TGCGCCAGCAGCTTAGACGGCTATCAGCCCCAGCATTTT
>TRBV5-8|many|TRBJ1-2|14|TRBD1
CASSSDRGLRGYTF
TGTGCCAGCAGCTCCGACAGGGGCCTGCGGGGCTACACCTTC
>TRBV6-5|medium-sized|TRBJ1-3|16|NA
CASSYGDRFSGNTIYF
TGTGCCAGCAGTTACGGTGACAGATTCTCTGGAAACACCATATATTTT
>TRBV9|once|TRBJ2-1|14|NA
CASSEGTQTSDQFF
TGTGCCAGCAGCGAGGGGACTCAGACGTCTGATCAGTTCTTC
>TRBV7-9|medium-sized|TRBJ2-7|18|TRBD2
CASIEGSGGAISSYEQYF
TGTGCCAGCATCGAAGGGTCGGGGGGGGCTATAAGCTCCTACGAGCAGTACTTC
>TRBV7-9|many|TRBJ1-1|14|TRBD1
CASSLEGTAGGAFF
TGTGCCAGCAGCTTAGAGGGGACAGCGGGCGGGGCTTTCTTT
>TRBV20-1|many|TRBJ2-1|13|NA
CSASEGNYNEQFF
TGCAGTGCCTCTGAGGGAAATTACAATGAGCAGTTCTTC
>TRBV7-9|many|TRBJ2-3|11|NA
CASNQGAPLDF
TGTGCCAGCAATCAAGGGGCACCTCTGGATTTT
>TRBV4-1|NA|TRBJ2-7|15|NA
CASSQVLGNQHEQYF
TGCGCCAGCAGCCAAGTCCTCGGGAATCAACACGAGCAGTACTTC
>TRBV10-1|many|TRBJ2-1|15|NA
CASSELARGYNEQFF
TGCGCCAGCAGTGAGCTAGCGAGAGGGTACAATGAGCAGTTCTTC
>TRBV9|many|TRBJ1-6|13|NA
CASSSGLDSPLHF
TGTGCCAGCAGCTCCGGGTTGGATTCACCCCTCCACTTT
>TRBV4-1|medium-sized|TRBJ2-7|16|NA
CASSQDQPMRYYEQYF
TGCGCCAGCAGCCAAGATCAGCCCATGAGATATTACGAGCAGTACTTC
>TRBV5-1|NA|TRBJ1-2|14|NA
CASSSGDGNYGYTF
TGCGCCAGCAGCTCGGGGGACGGAAACTATGGCTACACCTTC
>TRBV19|medium-sized|TRBJ1-2|15|NA
CASSLIPTGRGGYTF
TGTGCCAGTAGTCTTATTCCCACTGGCCGTGGGGGCTACACCTTC
>TRBV27|few|TRBJ2-2|14|NA
CASRITGSTWGLFF
TGTGCCAGCAGAATAACAGGGAGTACCTGGGGGCTGTTTTTT
>TRBV6-1|many|TRBJ2-7|13|NA
CASREGPRGEQYF
TGTGCCAGCAGAGAGGGGCCTCGGGGTGAGCAGTACTTC
>TRBV11-2|medium-sized|TRBJ2-3|15|TRBD2
CASSLGSGITDTQYF
TGTGCCAGCAGCTTAGGTAGCGGGATTACAGATACGCAGTATTTT
>TRBV20-1|medium-sized|TRBJ1-5|16|NA
CSARTKGEVVNQPQHF
TGCAGTGCTAGGACTAAGGGGGAGGTGGTCAATCAGCCCCAGCATTTT
>TRBV20-1|medium-sized|TRBJ1-2|16|NA
CSARDSRTAPPGGYTF
TGCAGTGCTAGAGATTCCCGGACAGCCCCTCCAGGAGGCTACACCTTC
>TRBV11-2|many|TRBJ2-1|12|NA
CASSFGLNEQFF
TGTGCCAGCAGCTTCGGACTGAATGAGCAGTTCTTC
>TRBV5-6|many|TRBJ2-7|16|TRBD1
CASSFPGDRGSYEQYF
TGTGCCAGCAGCTTCCCCGGGGACAGGGGGTCCTACGAGCAGTACTTC
>TRBV6-7|many|TRBJ2-1|18|TRBD1
CASSSSRDRVGWLNEQFF
TGTGCCAGCAGTTCGTCCCGGGACAGGGTTGGGTGGTTAAATGAGCAGTTCTTC
>TRBV30|many|TRBJ1-1|11|NA
CAWSLGPEAFF
TGTGCCTGGAGCCTGGGCCCTGAAGCTTTCTTT
>TRBV11-2|few|TRBJ2-7|18|TRBD1
CASSLGPGGAGRSYEQYF
TGTGCCAGCAGCTTAGGCCCAGGGGGCGCAGGGCGCTCCTACGAGCAGTACTTC
>TRBV28|large|TRBJ1-5|15|TRBD1
CASSDRGGGYQPQHF
TGTGCCAGCAGCGACAGGGGCGGCGGGTATCAGCCCCAGCATTTT
>TRBV4-1|NA|TRBJ2-7|13|NA
CASSQDPHYEQYF
TGCGCCAGCAGCCAAGATCCCCACTACGAGCAGTACTTC
>TRBV7-3|many|TRBJ1-1|14|NA
CASSVGPINTEAFF
TGTGCCAGCAGCGTGGGACCGATTAACACTGAAGCTTTCTTT
>TRBV5-4|NA|TRBJ2-5|12|NA
CASSGSRETQYF
TGTGCCAGCAGCGGCTCCAGAGAGACCCAGTACTTC
>TRBV19|many|TRBJ2-7|19|TRBD2
CASSALTSGSGSGSYEQYF
TGTGCCAGTAGTGCCTTGACTAGCGGGAGTGGTAGCGGATCCTACGAGCAGTACTTC
>TRBV20-1|many|TRBJ1-4|10|NA
CSAWGEKLFF
TGCAGTGCCTGGGGAGAAAAACTGTTTTTT
>TRBV3-1|many|TRBJ1-1|14|TRBD1
CASRPYRGRTEAFF
TGTGCCAGCAGACCCTACAGGGGACGCACTGAAGCTTTCTTT